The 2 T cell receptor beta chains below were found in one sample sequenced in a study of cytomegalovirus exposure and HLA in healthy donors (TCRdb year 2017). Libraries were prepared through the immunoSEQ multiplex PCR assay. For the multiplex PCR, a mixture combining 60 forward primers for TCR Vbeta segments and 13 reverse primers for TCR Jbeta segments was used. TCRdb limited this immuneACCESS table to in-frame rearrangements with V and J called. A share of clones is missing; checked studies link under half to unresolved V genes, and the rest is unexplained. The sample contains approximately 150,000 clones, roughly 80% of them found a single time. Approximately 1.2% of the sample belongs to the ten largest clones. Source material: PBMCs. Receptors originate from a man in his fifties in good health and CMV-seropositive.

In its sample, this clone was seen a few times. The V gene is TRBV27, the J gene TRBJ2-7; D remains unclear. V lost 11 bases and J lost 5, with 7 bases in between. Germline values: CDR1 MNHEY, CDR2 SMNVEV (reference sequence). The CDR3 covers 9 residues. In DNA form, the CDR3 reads TGTGCCTCTCCCCACGAGCAGTACTTC. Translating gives CASPHEQYF.

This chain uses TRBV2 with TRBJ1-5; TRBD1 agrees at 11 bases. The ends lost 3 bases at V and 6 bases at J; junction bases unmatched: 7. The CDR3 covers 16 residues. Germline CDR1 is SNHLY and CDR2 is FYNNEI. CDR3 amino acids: CASSEGGQGGIQPQHF. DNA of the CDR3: TGTGCCAGCAGTGAGGGGGGACAGGGGGGGATTCAGCCCCAGCATTTT.